This TCR beta chain was identified during a study of a mutant IDH1 vaccine in newly diagnosed glioma. After removal of 6 bases from V and 4 bases from J, the junction contained 7 bases not matched to a gene. CDR1 and CDR2 (germline): LGHNT, FRNRAP. There are 14 residues in the CDR3. Whole-study results and caveats: Variations in leading peripheral T cell clonotypes appeared to have no connection with pseudoprogression.

Profiled with immunoSEQ multiplex PCR; TCRdb holds only in-frame clones, not every one. Among over 75,000 clones listed, over 85% were seen once. Note on this clone: What it binds is unknown.

Specified time point: baseline, week 1 (first vaccination visit). Treatment given: pre-vaccination baseline after standard-of-care therapy. The clonotype comes from a woman aged 45 to 65 with glioma. The V and J genes are TRBV12-5 and TRBJ2-5, with 8 bases that match TRBD2. Sequenced here: PBMCs, sampled from a glioma patient treated with radiotherapy, temozolomide or both. The CDR3 sequence: CASGGGLGGETQYF. The CDR3 DNA sequence: TGTGCTAGTGGGGGGGGACTAGGAGGAGAGACCCAGTACTTC.